The 30 T cell receptor beta chains listed next were all sequenced from one sample in a study of CD8+CD57+ T cells in acquired aplastic anemia. Genomic DNA served as template for TCR beta VDJ and CDR3 profiling. TCRdb re-analysed the reads in MiXCR, keeping a single row per CDR3 protein. The table has hundreds of thousands of distinct CDR3 sequences, about 56% seen once; the top ten hold roughly 8%. The specimen sequenced was sorted CD4+, CD8+, or CD8+CD57+ T cells (not recorded which) from PBMCs. These TCRs come from a human donor with severe aplastic anemia or a healthy control (not recorded which).

The V and J genes are TRBV29-1 and TRBJ2-1; possibly TRBD1 or TRBD2 for D (6 bases each). This CDR3 comprises 14 residues. Germline CDR1 reads SQVTM; CDR2 reads ANQGSEA. V lost 7 bases and J 8 bases, leaving 21 bases between the germline ends. This CDR3 reads CSADPPGRGHEQFF. Here the CDR3 DNA reads TGCAGCGCTGACCCACCGGGCCGGGGGCATGAGCAGTTCTTC.

This clonotype was recorded many times. CDR3 in DNA: TGCAGCGCCCTGCGCGGGGCCCGCAACACAGATACGCAGTATTTT. Translating it yields CSALRGARNTDTQYF. The rearrangement links TRBV29-1 to TRBJ2-3; D is possibly TRBD2 (6 bases). This CDR3 is built from 15 residues. Trimming left V 7 bases short and J 2 bases short, with 19 bases between. Germline V lookup: CDR1 SQVTM, CDR2 ANQGSEA.

This clonotype was observed a few times. The rearrangement links TRBV20-1 to TRBJ1-1; D call uncertain. The CDR3 is 17 residues long. Trimming removed 6 bases from V and 1 base from J, with 24 bases in between. CDR1 and CDR2 (germline): DFQATT, SNEGSKA (reference sequence). CDR3 sequence: CSAAIGLRTLTNTEAFF. The CDR3 DNA sequence: TGCAGTGCCGCGATCGGTCTGAGAACCCTTACGAACACTGAAGCTTTCTTT.

In its sample, this clonotype was seen many times. The chain couples TRBV5-1 to TRBJ2-1; TRBD2 matches at 13 bases. This CDR3 has 17 amino acids. From germline, CDR1 is SGHRS and CDR2 YFSETQ. V shed 3 bases, J shed 0 bases, and the junction held 3 bases outside the gene matches. The CDR3 sequence: CASSSGTSGASYNEQFF. The CDR3 DNA reads TGCGCCAGCAGCTCAGGGACTAGCGGGGCCTCCTACAATGAGCAGTTCTTC. Full variable domain (remainder filled in from reference TRBV5-1 and TRBJ2-1): KAGVTQTPRYLIKTRGQQVTLSCSPISGHRSVSWYQQTPGQGLQFLFEYFSETQRNKGNFPGRFSGRQFSNSRSEMNVSTLELGDSALYLCASSSGTSGASYNEQFFGPGTRLTVL.

Of note for this clonotype: With a much larger clone just one base away, this may be a read error. CDR3 sequence: CASGFGTSNINEQFF. CDR3 sequence (DNA): TGTGCCAGCGGCTTTGGGACTAGCAATATCAATGAGCAGTTCTTC. The rearrangement uses TRBV5-6 and TRBJ2-1, with TRBD2 matching over 9 bases. The V gene's germline CDR1 is SGHDT and CDR2 YYEEEE. The CDR3 length is 15 residues.

Written as DNA, the CDR3 is TGTGCCAGCGGTCCCGATTACGGAAACACCATATATTTT. This sequence encodes CASGPDYGNTIYF. This chain uses TRBV7-2 with TRBJ1-3; D uncertain. The CDR3 is 13 residues long. CDR1 SGHTA and CDR2 FQGNSA come from the germline V gene. V was clipped by 8 bases and J by 4 bases, with 12 bases between them.

The sample holds many counts of this clonotype. This chain uses TRBV20-1 with TRBJ1-2; the D is unclear. Germline assignment: CDR1 DFQATT and CDR2 SNEGSKA (reference sequence). The CDR3 is made up of 13 amino acids. Between the trimmed V and J ends, which lost 5 bases and 8 bases, there was a span of 18 bases. CDR3 nucleotide sequence: TGCAGTGCTCAATTAACAGAGTCTAGGGGCTACACCTTC. Translated, it gives CSAQLTESRGYTF.

The chain recombines TRBV7-9 with TRBJ2-1, with D hard to call. This CDR3 has 15 amino acids. Germline-derived CDR1 and CDR2 are SEHNR and FQNEAQ (reference sequence). With 3 bases removed from V and 1 base from J, the gap between germline ends came to 10 bases. CDR3 in amino acids: CASSFSDSSYNEQFF. The CDR3 DNA reads TGTGCCAGCAGCTTTAGTGACTCGTCCTACAATGAGCAGTTCTTC.

This rearrangement joins TRBV20-1 to TRBJ1-1, with 9 nucleotides matching TRBD1. J gave up 4 bases and V 4 bases, and 4 bases lay outside the gene matches. CDR3 length: 13 residues. Germline V lookup: CDR1 DFQATT, CDR2 SNEGSKA (reference sequence). For the CDR3, the DNA is TGCAGTGCTAAGGGGACAGGGACCACTGAAGCTTTCTTT. Its translation: CSAKGTGTTEAFF.

V usage is TRBV20-1 and J usage is TRBJ1-1, with 7 bases fitting TRBD1. The junction had 3 bases not matched to a gene; V was cut back by 4 bases and J by 1 base. The CDR3 consists of 13 residues. CDR1 DFQATT and CDR2 SNEGSKA come from the germline V gene (reference sequence). CDR3 amino acids: CSATRDRNTEAFF. The CDR3 DNA sequence: TGCAGTGCTACCCGGGACAGGAACACTGAAGCTTTCTTT.

V is TRBV19 and J is TRBJ1-1; D is possibly TRBD1 (6 bases). V was shortened by 4 bases and J by 8 bases, with 11 bases between the two germline ends. The CDR3 runs to 12 residues. Germline V gene lookup returns CDR1 LNHDA and CDR2 SQIVND (reference sequence). The CDR3 here is CASSRGQHEAFF. Here the CDR3 DNA reads TGTGCCAGTAGTAGAGGACAGCACGAAGCTTTCTTT.

The gene calls are TRBV5-1 and TRBJ2-5; perhaps TRBD1 as D (6 bases). Germline V gene sequence: CDR1 SGHRS, CDR2 YFSETQ. Trimming cost V 0 bases and J 4 bases, with 13 bases left between them. The CDR3 contains 15 residues. The CDR3 DNA reads as TGCGCCAGCAGCTTGGCTCCCATGACAGGAGAGACCCAGTACTTC. It codes for CASSLAPMTGETQYF. Drawing the rest from reference TRBV5-1 and TRBJ2-5, the complete variable domain is KAGVTQTPRYLIKTRGQQVTLSCSPISGHRSVSWYQQTPGQGLQFLFEYFSETQRNKGNFPGRFSGRQFSNSRSEMNVSTLELGDSALYLCASSLAPMTGETQYFGPGTRLLVL.

This clonotype has just one count. The gene calls are TRBV7-3 and TRBJ2-7; possibly TRBD1 for D (5 bases). Germline V gene data show CDR1 as SGHTA and CDR2 as FQGTGA. This CDR3 has 13 residues. V was shortened by 3 bases and J by 5 bases, with 11 bases between the two germline ends. The CDR3 DNA reads TGTGCCAGCAGCTTGTCTCAGGGTGACGAGCAGTACTTC. Amino acids: CASSLSQGDEQYF.

The sample holds a few counts of this clonotype. The V call is TRBV20-1, the J call TRBJ2-7; D is uncertain. V was pared by 1 base and J by 6 bases, with 10 bases between. The CDR3 consists of 12 residues. CDR1 is DFQATT, CDR2 SNEGSKA, per germline (reference sequence). In nucleotides, the CDR3 is TGCAGTGCTAGAGGGGGAACAGTCGAGCAGTACTTC. As protein: CSARGGTVEQYF.

The rearrangement links TRBV19 to TRBJ1-1; 9 bases are a match to TRBD1. Germline V gene sequence: CDR1 LNHDA, CDR2 SQIVND (reference sequence). The CDR3 sequence is 14 residues long. Trimming cost V 1 base and J 11 bases; bases outside gene matches: 8. The CDR3 DNA follows: TGTGCCAGTAGTATAGCATGGACAGGGGTCGAGGCTTTCTTT. This translates into CASSIAWTGVEAFF.

The chain recombines TRBV7-3 with TRBJ1-2; tentatively, D is TRBD1 (6 bases). V was trimmed by 5 bases and J by 5 bases, leaving 9 bases between them. CDR1 and CDR2 from the germline V gene are SGHTA and FQGTGA. The CDR3 runs 12 residues. The CDR3 region has the DNA TGTGCCAGCAGCGCACAGGGTTATGGCTACACCTTC. Protein sequence: CASSAQGYGYTF. The full variable domain, completed using reference TRBV7-3 and TRBJ1-2, is GAGVSQTPSNKVTEKGKYVELRCDPISGHTALYWYRQSLGQGPEFLIYFQGTGAADDSGLPNDRFFAVRPEGSVSTLKIQRTERGDSAVYLCASSAQGYGYTFGSGTRLTVV.

This clonotype was picked up a small number of times. The V gene is TRBV7-2, the J gene TRBJ1-6; a possible D gene is TRBD1 (6 bases). The CDR3 is 15 amino acids. Trimming left V 5 bases short and J 10 bases short, with 18 bases between. Germline V CDR1 and CDR2: SGHTA, FQGNSA. CDR3 DNA: TGTGCCAGCAGCCTGGACAGTAGGCGCAACTCACCCCTCCACTTT. This gives the protein CASSLDSRRNSPLHF. Full variable domain (remainder filled in from reference TRBV7-2 and TRBJ1-6): GAGVSQSPSNKVTEKGKDVELRCDPISGHTALYWYRQSLGQGLEFLIYFQGNSAPDKSGLPSDRFSAERTGGSVSTLTIQRTQQEDSAVYLCASSLDSRRNSPLHFGNGTRLTVT.

This clonotype was counted ten times or more. The chain employs TRBV7-6 and TRBJ2-1, with D possibly called TRBD1 or TRBD2 (5 bases each). V was pared by 2 bases and J by 7 bases, with 18 bases between. This CDR3 comprises 16 residues. Germline values: CDR1 SGHVS, CDR2 FNYEAQ. CDR3 sequence reads: CASSLSVGDGLNEQFF. DNA of the CDR3: TGTGCCAGCAGCTTATCTGTCGGGGACGGTTTAAATGAGCAGTTCTTC.

The V gene is TRBV11-2, the J gene TRBJ2-5; perhaps TRBD2 as D (5 bases). The end of the DNA is better explained by TRBJ2-1, so the J call may be wrong. The CDR3 has 13 amino acids. Germline V gene lookup returns CDR1 SGHAT and CDR2 FQNNGV. CDR3 coding DNA: TGTGCCAGCAGCTTAAGTCCCGCGGGTGAGCAGTTCTTC. The encoded protein is CASSLSPAGEQFF.

V and J are TRBV20-1 and TRBJ2-1; 8 bases are a match to TRBD2. Unmatched junction bases numbered 9, after V lost 5 bases and J lost 15 bases. Germline loops: CDR1 DFQATT, CDR2 SNEGSKA (reference sequence). The CDR3 is made up of 11 amino acids. The CDR3 spells CSAQTSAMGFF. CDR3 nucleotide sequence: TGCAGTGCTCAGACTAGCGCGATGGGGTTCTTC.

The table lists this clonotype with many counts. V is TRBV6-2 or TRBV6-3 and J is TRBJ2-7, with 12 bases aligning to TRBD2. The V and J ends lost 5 bases and 6 bases, in that order; junction bases with no gene match: 8. The CDR3 loop spans 15 amino acids. Germline V gene data show CDR1 as MNHEY and CDR2 as SVGEGT. The CDR3 sequence: CASSNRLAGEREQYF. The CDR3 DNA is TGTGCCAGCAGTAATAGACTAGCGGGGGAGCGCGAGCAGTACTTC.

V is TRBV20-1 and J is TRBJ2-7; 7 bases are a match to TRBD2. Trimming at V came to 3 bases and at J to 0 bases, leaving 2 bases not matched to a gene. Germline V gene lookup returns CDR1 DFQATT and CDR2 SNEGSKA (reference sequence). The CDR3 is 13 residues long. In DNA form, the CDR3 reads TGCAGTGCTAGCGGGAGGAGCTCCTACGAGCAGTACTTC. Its translation: CSASGRSSYEQYF.

The J gene is TRBJ2-3, the V gene TRBV7-9, with D perhaps TRBD2 (6 bases). V lost 1 base, J lost 3 bases, and 11 bases lay in between. The germline gives CDR1 SEHNR, CDR2 FQNEAQ (reference sequence). This CDR3 has 15 amino acids. The CDR3 bases are TGTGCCAGCAGCTTAGTCAAGGGACTGACAGATACGCAGTATTTT. It codes for CASSLVKGLTDTQYF. The entire variable domain, with the rest obtained from reference TRBV7-9 and TRBJ2-3, is as follows: DTGVSQNPRHKITKRGQNVTFRCDPISEHNRLYWYRQTLGQGPEFLTYFQNEAQLEKSRLLSDRFSAERPKGSFSTLEIQRTEQGDSAMYLCASSLVKGLTDTQYFGPGTRLTVL.

Only one count was recorded for this clonotype. V is TRBV9 and J is TRBJ2-1; 14 positions agree with TRBD2. CDR3 length: 16 residues. J was trimmed by 9 bases and V by 3 bases; bases with no gene match: 8. The germline V gene has CDR1 SGDLS and CDR2 YYNGEE. CDR3 nucleotide sequence: TGTGCCAGCAGCGGGACGACTAGCGGGGGGGCCCTTGAGCAGTTCTTC. Residues: CASSGTTSGGALEQFF.

This chain joins TRBV29-1 and TRBJ2-7, with a weak D call TRBD2 (6 bases). This CDR3 is built from 12 residues. The V and J ends lost 4 bases and 0 bases respectively, with 7 bases between them. Germline lookup yields CDR1 SQVTM and CDR2 ANQGSEA. The CDR3 here is CSVVGSSYEQYF. The CDR3 nucleotides read TGCAGCGTTGTCGGGAGCTCCTACGAGCAGTACTTC.

This chain uses TRBV24-1 with TRBJ2-5, with 7 nucleotides matching TRBD2. V lost 0 bases to trimming and J lost 4 bases; unmatched junction nucleotides: 10. CDR3 length: 17 amino acids. The germline CDR1 and CDR2 sequences are KGHDR and SFDVKD. The CDR3 sequence is CATSDLVGLDGRETQYF. The CDR3 DNA is TGTGCCACCAGTGATTTGGTTGGACTAGATGGGCGAGAGACCCAGTACTTC.

The rearrangement uses TRBV2 and TRBJ2-5; the D call may be TRBD1 or TRBD2 (7 bases each). The CDR3 extends over 13 amino acids. V lost 10 bases to trimming and J lost 3 bases, with 15 bases between them. The germline CDR1 and CDR2 sequences are SNHLY and FYNNEI. The CDR3 region has the DNA TGTGCCATCAGGGGGGGAGTCGAAGAGACCCAGTACTTC. Translating gives CAIRGGVEETQYF.

The chain employs TRBV20-1 and TRBJ2-7; the D call may be TRBD1 or TRBD2 (8 bases each). Germline assignment: CDR1 DFQATT and CDR2 SNEGSKA (reference sequence). This CDR3 spans 15 amino acids. V was cut by 5 bases and J by 7 bases, with 24 bases left in between. For the CDR3, the DNA is TGCAGTGCTTCCCCTCGGGGCGGGAGGACAGGGGAGCAGTACTTC. Encoded protein: CSASPRGGRTGEQYF.

The rearrangement joins TRBV29-1 to TRBJ2-7, with 7 bases matching TRBD1. The germline V gene encodes CDR1 SQVTM and CDR2 ANQGSEA. V shed 7 bases and J 2 bases; nucleotides not matched to a gene: 5. CDR3 length: 12 residues. Here the CDR3 DNA reads TGCAGCGGCAAAGACAGGGCCTACGAGCAGTACTTC. It yields the protein CSGKDRAYEQYF.

The V gene is TRBV19, the J gene TRBJ2-3, with unresolved D. The germline CDR1 and CDR2 sequences are LNHDA and SQIVND (reference sequence). The CDR3 is 17 residues long. Trimming removed 0 bases from V and 2 bases from J, with 15 bases in between. CDR3 in amino acids: CASSIDFTGQNTDTQYF. The DNA for the CDR3 is TGTGCCAGTAGTATAGACTTCACGGGCCAGAACACAGATACGCAGTATTTT.